This T cell receptor (beta chain) stems from a study of blood T cell repertoires in COVID-19. The wider study: Samples taken during acute and convalescent COVID-19 were collected in the United States, Italy and Spain. In each case, the material was cDNA or gDNA derived from T cells, B-cell-depleted T cells, or PBMCs.

The CDR3 spans 14 residues. The germline V gene encodes CDR1 MNHEY and CDR2 SMNVEV (reference sequence). Trimming took off 6 bases at V and 0 bases at J, with 9 bases between the two ends. This clone was observed a few times. Methods used by the authors: Amplifying reference gene primers gave estimates of nucleated cell counts. The method was immunoSEQ multiplex PCR; TCRdb's version includes in-frame clones alone and lacks a portion of them. That table is the source of V, J and clone size, and D and trimming were worked out from the DNA. The sample has around 300,000 clones; roughly 89% are singletons. Participants came from about 24 US areas, aged roughly 18 to 89 years.

The sequenced sample consisted of PBMCs or T cells enriched from blood (not recorded which). The V gene is TRBV27, the J gene TRBJ1-3, with a weak D call TRBD1 (6 bases). This TCR was sampled from a woman aged 18-29 years with acute COVID-19. In DNA form, the CDR3 reads TGTGCCAGCAGCCTCAGGGGCTCTGGAAACACCATATATTTT. This codes for CASSLRGSGNTIYF.